The source of this T cell receptor (beta chain) is a study of blood T cell repertoires in COVID-19 (dated by TCRdb to between 2020 and 2021). Regarding the complete study: Samples from collaborators originated in the United States, Italy and Spain and spanned both the acute and convalescent phases of COVID-19. The material from the prospective study consisted of cDNA or gDNA derived from T cells, B-cell-depleted T cells, or PBMCs. The dataset comprised deeply sampled blood TCRbeta repertoires from subjects exposed to, actively infected with, or recovered from COVID-19. The repertoires were released in a freely available public database meant as a resource for research on the immune response to SARS-CoV-2. The samples were drawn from the first 160 participants of the ongoing ImmuneRACE study and from about 1,200 subjects provided by 6 global collaborators. The sample metadata nearly always contained a de-identified subject ID, COVID-19 status, age in years and sex. HLA class I and class II types, where available, came from metadata supplied by the sample provider rather than from assay-based typing. Overall study outcomes, separate from this receptor: The quantity of clinical and demographic metadata differed by source and by participant and was supplied without curation.

As concerns this clone: Its antigen is not yet known. Nothing much larger sits one base from this clone, and base qualities are not available.

CDR1 and CDR2, per the germline V gene (reference sequence), are LGHDT and YNNKEL. From the cysteine up to the phenylalanine, the CDR3 has a length of 14 residues. The retained sequence is limited to the CDR3, 42 bases, with the frame set at the first base. Trimming removed 3 bases from V and 2 bases from J, leaving 10 bases between the germline ends. Collaborating institutions collected whole blood in K2EDTA tubes following their own protocols. For TCRbeta analysis, collaborator samples were shipped as frozen whole blood, as isolated PBMCs, or as DNA extracted from either sample type. The immunoSEQ Assay, a bias-controlled multiplex PCR, was used to amplify TCRbeta CDR3 regions from genomic DNA. The original methods were these. The number of nucleated cells in each sample was estimated from the amplification of reference gene primers within the assay. To quantify the absolute abundance of each unique TCRbeta CDR3 rearrangement, sequence reads were collapsed and filtered. For each sample, productive Simpson clonality was calculated as the square root of Simpson's diversity index across productive rearrangements. TCRdb obtained this table from immuneACCESS and retained in-frame rearrangements with V and J assigned. These tables miss some clones; where compared with another copy, unresolved V genes account for less than half of the shortfall, and the remainder is unexplained. The V and J calls and the clone size are those of that table, but D and trimming were determined from the DNA. A total of about 230,000 clones appear in this sample, around 80% of them only once. The top ten clonotypes cover roughly 9.4% of the sample.

Sequencing used peripheral blood. The sequence was obtained from a man aged 35-49 years with active or convalescent COVID-19. The chain was built from TRBV3-1 (or the pseudogene TRBV3-2) and TRBJ1-2; the D gene cannot be named for sure. The CDR3 in this case is CASSHTGFNYGYTF. The DNA sequence is given as TGTGCCAGCAGCCATACGGGTTTCAACTATGGCTACACCTTC.